The rows below give T cell receptor beta chains drawn from one sample of a study of PD-1 blockade in classical Hodgkin lymphoma. The assay was immunoSEQ multiplex PCR, and TCRdb's table has in-frame clones only and misses some. This table has tens of thousands of clones, around 74% appearing once. The sequences come from CD4+ T cells from blood, collected before the fourth cycle of nivolumab. The receptor source for this set is a human donor with classical Hodgkin lymphoma. Each CDR3 is given with its conserved first and last residue.

V gene	J gene	CDR3 length	CDR3 protein
TRBV28	TRBJ1-2	16	CASSTPDGQALYGYTF
TRBV4-1	TRBJ2-7	17	CASSQVSPLGASYEQYF
TRBV5-4	TRBJ2-7	16	CASSRRGDGWSYEQYF
TRBV6-1	TRBJ2-1	15	CASSEFAFSYNEQFF
TRBV7-9	TRBJ2-1	17	CASSLGLAGAIYNEQFF
TRBV28	TRBJ2-5	19	CASSVWTVLGRADQETQYF
TRBV19	TRBJ1-2	14	CASRKQGSNYGYTF
TRBV6-6	TRBJ1-6	13	CASRNRENSPLHF
TRBV7-2	TRBJ2-7	13	CASSFTEGYEQYF
TRBV2	TRBJ2-3	15	CASSEGAGGPDTQYF
TRBV7-2	TRBJ1-5	13	CASSLSGWQPQHF
TRBV19	TRBJ2-1	13	CASSIGHNNEQFF
TRBV6-5	TRBJ2-1	13	CASRTQGLNEQFF
TRBV6-5	TRBJ1-2	12	CASSFGNYGYTF
TRBV5-6	TRBJ1-2	14	CASRRTGHNYGYTF
TRBV5-6	TRBJ2-5	14	CASSLFLGLETQYF
TRBV7-7	TRBJ2-1	15	CASSVDGGAGNEQFF
TRBV19	TRBJ2-1	11	CATLDYNEQFF
TRBV6-1	TRBJ2-1	14	CASTEIGMRNEQFF